This entry lists 21 T cell receptor beta chains sequenced from one sample in a study of blood T cell repertoires in COVID-19. Some clones are missing from TCRdb's copy, which holds only in-frame ones; the method was immunoSEQ multiplex PCR. The sample contains about 170,000 clones, under 85% of which appear only once. The sample consisted of peripheral blood. These TCRs come from a man older than 75 with COVID-19, enrolled during active disease.

This sequence joins TRBV9 and TRBJ1-1; D is ambiguous. In germline, CDR1 is SGDLS, CDR2 YYNGEE. The length of the CDR3 is 15 residues. Trimming removed 0 bases at V and 4 bases at J, with 13 bases between. The CDR3 sequence is CASSVGSVDPTEAFF. DNA of the CDR3: TGTGCCAGCAGCGTAGGTTCGGTAGATCCCACTGAAGCTTTCTTT.

This clone was observed a single time. The V call is TRBV2, the J call TRBJ1-2, with 8 nucleotides matching TRBD1. Germline V CDR1 and CDR2: SNHLY, FYNNEI. The CDR3 contains 14 residues. The ends lost 5 bases at V and 6 bases at J; junction bases unmatched: 8. The CDR3 DNA reads as TGTGCCAGCAGTTTAACAGGGGGAGGAGATGGCTACACCTTC. Its translation is CASSLTGGGDGYTF.

This rearrangement joins TRBV29-1 to TRBJ1-1; D is possibly TRBD1 (5 bases). The CDR3 has 13 residues. In germline, CDR1 is SQVTM, CDR2 ANQGSEA. The V and J ends lost 4 bases and 1 base respectively, with 10 bases between them. CDR3 sequence reads: CSVATAPNTEAFF. CDR3 nucleotide sequence: TGCAGCGTTGCGACAGCCCCGAACACTGAAGCTTTCTTT.

This clone is a singleton in its sample. This chain links TRBV27 with TRBJ2-2; D possibly corresponds to TRBD1 (6 bases). V lost 8 bases to trimming and J lost 7 bases, with 20 bases between them. Germline loops: CDR1 MNHEY, CDR2 SMNVEV (reference sequence). The CDR3 loop spans 15 amino acids. The CDR3 loop reads CASGSGTSRVGELFF. CDR3 nucleotides: TGTGCCAGCGGCTCCGGGACATCTAGGGTCGGGGAGCTGTTTTTT.

V gene TRBV12-5 combines with J gene TRBJ1-4; perhaps TRBD1 as D (5 bases). The V end was cut by 2 bases, the J end by 3 bases, with 13 bases between. This CDR3 has 16 amino acids. Germline V gene sequence: CDR1 LGHNT, CDR2 FRNRAP. CDR3 sequence (DNA): TGTGCTAGTGGTTTGTCCACGGGGGGGGCTAATGAAAAACTGTTTTTT. Its protein product is CASGLSTGGANEKLFF.

This chain links TRBV9 with TRBJ1-3; D remains ambiguous. The V end lost 4 bases, the J end lost 7 bases, and 12 bases lay between the germline ends. The CDR3 loop spans 13 amino acids. Germline V gene lookup returns CDR1 SGDLS and CDR2 YYNGEE. This CDR3 reads CASSLGGLNTIYF. CDR3 in DNA: TGTGCCAGCAGCTTGGGAGGGCTCAACACCATATATTTT. Together with reference TRBV9 and TRBJ1-3, the CDR3 gives the full variable domain: DSGVTQTPKHLITATGQRVTLRCSPRSGDLSVYWYQQSLDQGLQFLIQYYNGEERAKGNILERFSAQQFPDLHSELNLSSLELGDSALYFCASSLGGLNTIYFGEGSWLTVV.

The chain is built from TRBV19 and TRBJ1-5; 12 nucleotides line up with TRBD1. The CDR3 spans 17 residues. CDR1 and CDR2 from the germline V gene are LNHDA and SQIVND (reference sequence). The V and J ends lost 7 bases and 3 bases, in that order; junction bases with no gene match: 10. In nucleotides, the CDR3 is TGTGCCAGTAAAATGTTTGGGACAGGGGGCCTCAATCAGCCCCAGCATTTT. Translated: CASKMFGTGGLNQPQHF.

The chain is built from TRBV4-3 and TRBJ2-4; no clear D gene. The V and J ends lost 1 base and 0 bases respectively, with 10 bases between them. Germline lookup yields CDR1 LGHNA and CDR2 YSLEER. The CDR3 contains 16 residues. The CDR3 sequence is CASSQAEIIAKNIQYF. CDR3 nucleotides: TGCGCCAGCAGCCAAGCCGAGATTATAGCCAAAAACATTCAGTACTTC.

The rearrangement links TRBV4-2 to TRBJ2-3, with TRBD1 as a possible D gene (8 bases). This CDR3 comprises 17 residues. Germline CDR1 is LGHNA and CDR2 is YNFKEQ. Trimming removed 3 bases at V and 2 bases at J, with 18 bases between. The CDR3 coding sequence is TGTGCCAGCAGCCAGACACAGGGGGGGTCTTTCACAGATACGCAGTATTTT. Translated, it gives CASSQTQGGSFTDTQYF.

This chain joins TRBV6-2 or TRBV6-3 and TRBJ2-1, with D perhaps TRBD2 (7 bases). The length of the CDR3 is 15 residues. The germline CDR1 and CDR2 sequences are MNHEY and SVGEGT. V was pared by 2 bases and J by 8 bases, with 16 bases between. CDR3 amino acids: CASSYGGATLDEQFF. Written as DNA, the CDR3 is TGTGCCAGCAGTTACGGGGGGGCCACTTTGGATGAGCAGTTCTTC.

The CDR3 DNA follows: TGTGCCAGCAGGGCCGGGACAGACGCCTACAATGAGCAGTTCTTC. As protein: CASRAGTDAYNEQFF. This rearrangement joins TRBV2 to TRBJ2-1; 7 bases align to TRBD1. The trim removed 6 bases at V and 2 bases at J, leaving 7 bases unmatched. This CDR3 region has 15 residues. Germline V gene data show CDR1 as SNHLY and CDR2 as FYNNEI.

V and J are TRBV14 and TRBJ1-3; D call uncertain. V lost 10 bases and J lost 2, with 12 bases in between. Germline CDR1 and CDR2: SGHDN and FVKESK. This CDR3 has 13 residues. This CDR3 reads CATASGAGNTIYF. CDR3 nucleotides: TGTGCCACCGCGTCGGGTGCTGGAAACACCATATATTTT.

This chain links TRBV28 with TRBJ1-5, with TRBD1 matching 8 bases. Germline V gene lookup returns CDR1 MDHEN and CDR2 SYDVKM. This CDR3 has 15 residues. The V and J ends lost 6 bases and 7 bases, in that order; junction bases with no gene match: 11. The CDR3 bases are TGTGCCAGCAGCGCGCCCGGGACAGGAAACCAGCCCCAGCATTTT. This sequence encodes CASSAPGTGNQPQHF.

The sample holds a few counts of this clone. V usage is TRBV10-3 and J usage is TRBJ1-1, with a possible D match to TRBD1 (6 bases). Trimming removed 6 bases from V and 6 bases from J, with 14 bases in between. Germline CDR1 and CDR2: ENHRY and SYGVKD. The CDR3 totals 13 residues. The CDR3 spells CAISSGVGAEAFF. The CDR3, as DNA: TGTGCCATCAGCTCAGGGGTGGGGGCTGAAGCTTTCTTT.

This clone showed up just once. Other nucleotide sequences from this sample produce the same CDR3. The chain has TRBV5-1 and TRBJ1-1, with D maybe TRBD1 (6 bases). V lost 0 bases to trimming and J lost 2 bases, with 8 bases between them. CDR1 and CDR2 (germline): SGHRS, YFSETQ. The CDR3 spans 14 residues. CDR3 sequence: CASSLVQGNTEAFF. The CDR3 nucleotides are TGCGCCAGCAGCTTGGTACAGGGAAACACTGAAGCTTTCTTT.

This chain uses TRBV19 with TRBJ1-5; no clear D. The CDR3 runs to 13 residues. CDR1 is LNHDA and CDR2 is SQIVND in the germline V gene (reference sequence). V was pared by 5 bases and J by 6 bases, with 11 bases between. The CDR3 loop is CASSPSPIQPQHF. In DNA, the CDR3 is TGTGCCAGTAGTCCATCCCCCATTCAGCCCCAGCATTTT. The entire variable domain, with the rest obtained from reference TRBV19 and TRBJ1-5, is as follows: DGGITQSPKYLFRKEGQNVTLSCEQNLNHDAMYWYRQDPGQGLRLIYYSQIVNDFQKGDIAEGYSVSREKKESFPLTVTSAQKNPTAFYLCASSPSPIQPQHFGDGTRLSIL.

The chain links TRBV18 to TRBJ1-5; a possible D gene is TRBD1 (6 bases). The CDR3 covers 14 residues. The V gene's germline CDR1 is KGHSH and CDR2 LQKENI. V shed 2 bases and J shed 5 bases, with 10 bases lying between them. CDR3 loop: CASSPRPGDQPQHF. The CDR3 nucleotides read TGTGCCAGCTCACCAAGGCCAGGGGATCAGCCCCAGCATTTT. Filled out from reference TRBV18 and TRBJ1-5, the complete variable domain reads NAGVMQNPRHLVRRRGQEARLRCSPMKGHSHVYWYRQLPEEGLKFMVYLQKENIIDESGMPKERFSAEFPKEGPSILRIQQVVRGDSAAYFCASSPRPGDQPQHFGDGTRLSIL.

The chain joins TRBV5-1 to TRBJ1-4, with D tentatively TRBD1 (6 bases). This CDR3 contains 16 residues. Trimming stripped 0 bases from V and 0 bases from J, with 9 bases between. CDR1 and CDR2 (germline): SGHRS, YFSETQ. As DNA, the CDR3 is TGCGCCAGCAGCTTGGGAGGACAGTCAACTAATGAAAAACTGTTTTTT. This encodes CASSLGGQSTNEKLFF.

The chain links TRBV11-2 to TRBJ2-2; the match to TRBD1 covers 7 bases. Germline lookup yields CDR1 SGHAT and CDR2 FQNNGV. V shed 0 bases and J 3 bases; nucleotides not matched to a gene: 7. The CDR3 contains 17 residues. The CDR3 nucleotides read TGTGCCAGCAGCTTAGATCAGTCCAGGGGGTACACCGGGGAGCTGTTTTTT. It yields the protein CASSLDQSRGYTGELFF.

The V call is TRBV3-1 (or the pseudogene TRBV3-2), the J call TRBJ2-3; 8 bases map to TRBD2. Germline CDR1 reads LGHDT; CDR2 reads YNNKEL (reference sequence). This CDR3 contains 15 residues. V trimming: 4 bases; J trimming: 0 bases; junction bases outside the gene matches: 3. The CDR3 sequence is CASSPRGDSTDTQYF. The CDR3 DNA reads TGTGCCAGCAGCCCGCGGGGGGACAGCACAGATACGCAGTATTTT.

V is TRBV28 and J is TRBJ2-1; tentatively, D is TRBD1 (5 bases). V was pared by 2 bases and J by 8 bases, with 7 bases between. The CDR3 has 12 residues. Germline-derived CDR1 and CDR2 are MDHEN and SYDVKM. The CDR3 coding sequence is TGTGCCAGCAGTTTAGTAGGGGATGAGCAGTTCTTC. Amino acids: CASSLVGDEQFF.